This T cell receptor (beta chain) was found in a study of regulatory T cells in long-lasting Graves disease (dated by TCRdb to about 2021). With respect to the entire study: To count as having persistent Graves' disease, a patient had to have received antithyroid drug treatment for over 5 years with TSH receptor autoantibodies remaining persistently positive. The study was registered as a clinical trial and conducted in China. Patients with persistent Graves' disease were compared with patients with newly diagnosed Graves' disease using TCR sequencing and RNA sequencing of peripheral blood. In the clinical cohort, patients with persistent Graves' disease had used antithyroid drugs for an average of about 10.3 years. TCR sequencing covered some 13 persistent and 20 or so newly diagnosed Graves' disease patients, around 33 samples in total.

The protocol used for the library was multiplex PCR. The data were produced on an Illumina HiSeq 4000. TCR beta libraries were built with iRepertoire HTBI primers and Arm-PCR amplification of CDR3 regions. Before sequencing, the PCR products underwent gel purification. In the original analysis: Across samples, some 62 TRBV and 13 to 15 TRBJ segments were identified and used for gene usage analysis of CDR3 amino acid clonotypes. COPE and FqMerger were used to merge filtered high-quality paired reads into contigs. BLAST was used to align contigs to the IMGT TRBV, TRBD and TRBJ reference genes, and CDR3 was defined following IMGT. Clonotypes above 0.1% frequency were classified as highly expanded clones. Repertoire diversity was measured by Shannon entropy, and V-J evenness by the Gini coefficient. A clonotype found in more than one individual was treated as public. The raw public data were reprocessed by TCRdb itself: fastp quality trimming at Q25, MiXCR clonotype calling, in-frame beta chains only. Here each entry gathers all rows of one CDR3 protein and keeps the most common genes and DNA. In this record, the V and J calls reflect TCRdb's handling and not the investigators' own analysis. Counted in this sample were hundreds of thousands of distinct CDR3 sequences; under 25% of them appeared once. The ten largest clones represent approximately 7.8% of the sample.

To note about this clonotype: Its antigen target is currently unknown. There are no base qualities to consult, and no much larger clone falls within one base.

According to the study, the label for this sample's time point signals: persistent/refractory GD, antithyroid drugs over 5 years with positive TRAb. For both TCR sequencing and RNA sequencing, RNA was extracted from PBMCs in TRIzol. The diagnosis of Graves' disease followed American Thyroid Association guidelines. Patients for the study were recruited at an endocrinology department in Xi'an, China. From each patient, 7.5 to 9.5 milliliters of peripheral blood was collected into an EDTA anticoagulant tube. PBMCs were isolated by Ficoll Paque Plus density gradient separation without further T cell sorting. An Agilent 2100 Bioanalyzer and agarose gel were used to check RNA quality, while a NanoDrop 2000 measured RNA concentration. The paper as a whole reports these results and caveats: Persistent patients shared more public clonotypes among themselves (roughly 2,700) than newly diagnosed patients did (about 970). Persistent disease showed preferential use of TRBV28, TRBJ1-2 and TRBJ2-5, whereas newly diagnosed disease favored TRBV20-1 and TRBJ2-1. The study examined only peripheral blood because the primary lesion, thyroid tissue, could not be accessed. Sequencing and analysis were limited to the TCR beta chain. As a limitation, the authors acknowledged that the small sample size may reduce accuracy. Lower TCR Shannon entropy and fewer highly expanded clones were observed in persistent Graves' disease patients than in newly diagnosed patients, which suggested clonal expansion.

The CDR3 runs 13 residues from the cysteine to the phenylalanine. Just the 39-base CDR3 DNA is kept, in frame starting at base 1. Reading the germline V gene (reference sequence) gives CDR1 SGHNT and CDR2 YYREEE. From V the trimming removes 1 base and from J it removes 12 bases, while the gene matches leave 4 bases of the junction unaccounted for. This sample comprised peripheral blood mononuclear cells (PBMCs), obtained when the disease was refractory, from a patient treated with antithyroid drugs. This sequence uses TRBV5-4 and TRBJ1-2, with 12 junctional bases fitting TRBD1. This TCR derives from a female donor with Graves disease. The CDR3 region has the sequence CASSLMGTGGNTF. At the DNA level, the sequence is TGTGCCAGCAGCTTGATGGGGACAGGGGGCAACACCTTC.